The rows below give T cell receptor beta chains drawn from one sample of a study of T cell responses to AZD1222 COVID-19 vaccine. Method: immunoSEQ multiplex PCR; TCRdb's copy keeps in-frame clones and lacks some. The table lists some 150,000 clones, 88% of them singletons. The source material was peripheral blood, sampled on day 0 of AZD1222 vaccination. Receptor source: an adult in good health. Each CDR3 is given with its conserved first and last residue. A D gene is named only where the DNA matches it firmly. Clone size is not always given. Where it is, it says once, few, many or a class for expanded clones.

J,V,D,size,DNA,CDR3
TRBJ2-4,TRBV21-1,.,.,TGTGCCAGCAGCAAAGAGTCCCCCCCCCGCCGGGACGGAGGGAAACGCGTGGTCAAAAACATTCAGTACTTC,CASSKESPPRRDGGKRVVKNIQYF
TRBJ2-1,TRBV6-4,TRBD2,.,TGTGCCAGTCAACGAACTAGCGAATCCTACAATGAGCAGTTCTTC,CASQRTSESYNEQFF
TRBJ1-2,TRBV5-1,.,.,TGCGCCAGCAGCTTGGGGCTCTTCGGAGGTGATGGCTACACCTTC,CASSLGLFGGDGYTF
TRBJ1-3,TRBV19,.,.,TGTGCCAGTGGAGCCGGGACCGTTGGAAACACCATATATTTT,CASGAGTVGNTIYF
TRBJ2-3,TRBV5-4,.,.,TGTGCCAGCAGCTTGGGTCTTAACACAGATACGCAGTATTTT,CASSLGLNTDTQYF
TRBJ2-7,TRBV6-6,.,.,TGTGCCAGCAGCATGGACAGAGCCTACGAGCAGTACTTC,CASSMDRAYEQYF
TRBJ1-3,TRBV15,.,.,TGTGCCACCCGCTCTGGAAACACCATATATTTT,CATRSGNTIYF
TRBJ2-3,TRBV19,.,once,TGTGCCAGTGGCCGGGGCACGCAGTATTTT,CASGRGTQYF
TRBJ1-2,TRBV5-1,.,.,TGCGCCAGCAGCTTGGGGCAAGCGAGTTATGGCTACACCTTC,CASSLGQASYGYTF
TRBJ2-7,TRBV5-5,.,once,TGTGCCAGCAGCCCACCCGGGGGAACTGGGGAGCAGTACTTC,CASSPPGGTGEQYF